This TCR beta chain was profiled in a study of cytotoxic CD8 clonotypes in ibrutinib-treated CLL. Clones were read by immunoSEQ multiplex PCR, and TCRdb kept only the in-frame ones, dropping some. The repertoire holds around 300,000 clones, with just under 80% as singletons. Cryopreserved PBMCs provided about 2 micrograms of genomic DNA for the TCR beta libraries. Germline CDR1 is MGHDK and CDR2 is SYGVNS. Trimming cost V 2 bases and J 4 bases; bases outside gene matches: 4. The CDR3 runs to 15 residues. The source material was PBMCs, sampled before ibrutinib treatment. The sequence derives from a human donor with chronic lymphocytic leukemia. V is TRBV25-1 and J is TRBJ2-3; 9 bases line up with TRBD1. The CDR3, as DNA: TGTGCCAGCAGTGAACCGGGACAGGGAGCAGATACGCAGTATTTT. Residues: CASSEPGQGADTQYF.